The 11 T cell receptor beta chains reported below all come from one sample, sequenced in a study of post-analysis software for immune sequencing data. Whole-study results and caveats: Patients carried several TRBV segments more frequently than controls did, and TRBV5-6, TRBV5-1 and TRBV20-1 were among them.

TCR beta libraries were prepared from cDNA with unique molecular identifiers. TCRdb re-analysed the PCR reads in MiXCR, keeping a single row per CDR3 protein. The table lists approximately 570,000 distinct CDR3 sequences, about 40% of them singletons. No antigen has been assigned to these receptors. Material: blood. All receptors come from a girl between 5 and 17 years old with multiple sclerosis.

This rearrangement joins TRBV28 to TRBJ1-1; D not resolved. Between the trimmed V and J ends, which lost 7 bases and 5 bases, there was a span of 17 bases. From germline, CDR1 is MDHEN and CDR2 SYDVKM. This CDR3 is 14 amino acids long. CDR3 DNA sequence: TGTGCCAGCACTTTCTCAACGACCGGGACTGAAGCTTTCTTT. This translates into CASTFSTTGTEAFF.

The chain recombines TRBV20-1 with TRBJ2-5, with 7 bases identical to TRBD2. CDR1 DFQATT and CDR2 SNEGSKA come from the germline V gene (reference sequence). The CDR3 loop spans 14 amino acids. The V segment lost 4 bases and the J segment 4 bases; nucleotides outside the gene matches: 9. The CDR3 spells CSANRLADRETQYF. CDR3 in DNA: TGCAGTGCTAACCGCCTAGCGGACCGAGAGACCCAGTACTTC.

V usage is TRBV20-1 and J usage is TRBJ1-5, with D possibly being TRBD1 (5 bases). This CDR3 has 16 amino acids. Germline CDR1 and CDR2: DFQATT and SNEGSKA (reference sequence). With 0 bases removed from V and 5 bases from J, the gap between germline ends came to 17 bases. CDR3 in amino acids: CSARDHGAQGHQPQHF. The CDR3 DNA reads as TGCAGTGCTAGAGATCACGGGGCCCAGGGCCATCAGCCCCAGCATTTT.

This clonotype has more than one count but fewer than ten. V gene TRBV20-1 combines with J gene TRBJ2-1; D ambiguous. The germline V and J ends were trimmed by 1 base and 3 bases, with 10 bases remaining between them. Germline V lookup: CDR1 DFQATT, CDR2 SNEGSKA (reference sequence). The CDR3 is made up of 14 amino acids. The CDR3 sequence: CSARGGGRYNEQFF. CDR3 nucleotides: TGCAGTGCTAGAGGGGGTGGCCGCTACAATGAGCAGTTCTTC.

The J gene is TRBJ1-1, the V gene TRBV9, with a possible D match to TRBD1 (5 bases). V dropped 0 bases and J dropped 0 bases, with 12 bases sitting between them. CDR3 length: 16 amino acids. The germline CDR1 and CDR2 sequences are SGDLS and YYNGEE. CDR3 nucleotides: TGTGCCAGCAGCGTAGGGCCGGGGGGGATGAACACTGAAGCTTTCTTT. Residues: CASSVGPGGMNTEAFF.

The chain employs TRBV12-5 and TRBJ2-7; D may match TRBD1 or TRBD2 (5 bases each). Germline V lookup: CDR1 LGHNT, CDR2 FRNRAP. Trimming removed 7 bases from V and 0 bases from J, with 13 bases in between. The CDR3 contains 14 residues. CDR3: CASAGLGDSYEQYF. CDR3 nucleotide sequence: TGTGCTAGTGCCGGACTGGGGGACTCCTACGAGCAGTACTTC.

This clonotype was observed a handful of times. Germline and junction disagree at one end, which may indicate a read error. The chain combines TRBV7-6 with TRBJ1-2; TRBD1 agrees at 10 bases. This CDR3 is built from 12 residues. Germline CDR1 and CDR2: SGHVS and FNYEAQ. The CDR3 DNA is TGCGAAAAGGGGGACAGGGGCTATGGCTACACCTTC. Translating it yields CEKGDRGYGYTF. The full variable domain, its missing parts supplied by reference TRBV7-6 and TRBJ1-2, is GAGVSQSPRYKVTKRGQDVALRCDPISGHVSLYWYRQALGQGPEFLTYFNYEAQQDKSGLPNDRFSAERPEGSISTLTIQRTEQRDSAMYRCEKGDRGYGYTFGSGTRLTVV.

The chain combines TRBV27 with TRBJ1-1, with D unresolved. V was shortened by 4 bases and J by 4 bases, with 16 bases between the two germline ends. The CDR3 length is 15 residues. Germline-derived CDR1 and CDR2 are MNHEY and SMNVEV (reference sequence). CDR3 in amino acids: CASSSTVLGRTEAFF. The CDR3 DNA follows: TGTGCCAGCAGTTCAACCGTCCTGGGTCGCACTGAAGCTTTCTTT.

The chain carries TRBV4-1 and TRBJ2-1; the D gene is possibly TRBD2 (5 bases). Germline values: CDR1 MGHRA, CDR2 YSYEKL. V was shortened by 4 bases and J by 8 bases, with 18 bases between the two germline ends. The CDR3 has 15 amino acids. CDR3 in amino acids: CASSPRTVAGDEQFF. Here the CDR3 DNA reads TGCGCCAGCAGCCCCCGGACGGTGGCGGGCGATGAGCAGTTCTTC.

In this sample, this clonotype turned up a few times. V usage is TRBV5-1 and J usage is TRBJ2-1; 13 bases map to TRBD2. The V segment lost 2 bases and the J segment 1 base; nucleotides outside the gene matches: 15. Germline lookup yields CDR1 SGHRS and CDR2 YFSETQ. The CDR3 covers 21 residues. The CDR3 here is CASSFLSLAGTSGASYNEQFF. For the CDR3, the DNA is TGCGCCAGCAGCTTCCTTTCTTTGGCCGGGACTAGCGGGGCATCCTACAATGAGCAGTTCTTC.

The rearrangement uses TRBV12-3 or TRBV12-4 and TRBJ2-5; D unclear. Trimming pared 5 bases from V and 11 bases from J, leaving 18 bases between. The CDR3 runs 13 residues. The CDR3 spells CASSAAWVMKQYF. CDR3 in DNA: TGTGCCAGCAGTGCTGCCTGGGTAATGAAGCAGTACTTC.